This record concerns one T cell receptor (beta chain) sequence. This clone was recorded only once. Its antigen remains undetermined. There are no base qualities to consult, and no much larger clone falls within one base. The immunoSEQ assay at survey resolution was applied to genomic DNA for sequencing of TCRbeta rearrangements. The original methods were these. In the TCR sequencing data, the lowest productive clonotype frequency that could be detected was 2.59 x 10-5. Only productive TCRbeta rearrangements, defined as complete and in-frame sequences, were included in the analyses. Clonality for each sample was calculated as Simpson clonality in the immunoSEQ Analyzer version 3.0. Based on frequency, clones were grouped as very rare, small, medium, large (1-20%) or hyperexpanded (>20%). Generation probabilities were estimated with OLGA 1.2.3, V-gene circos plots were generated with VDJtools, specificities were searched for in VDJdb, and CDR3 motifs were identified with GLIPH. TCRdb carries this immuneACCESS record with in-frame sequences only. Its versions omit some clonotypes, under half of them owing to an unresolved V gene in the studies checked, with the rest unexplained. D and trimming were read from the DNA, whereas the V and J calls and clone size are those reported in that table. This sample lists 30,000 or so clones; under 80% were detected once. Roughly 2% of the sample is held by the ten biggest clonotypes.

The sample comes from a study of STAT5B mutations in CD4+ large granular lymphocyte leukemia (dated by TCRdb to about 2022). Study-level background: Among healthy controls, the CDR3 'QG' motif was associated with a particular HLA allele. The TCRbeta repertoires of CD4+ T-cell large granular lymphocyte leukemia patients were compared with the TCRbeta repertoires of healthy blood donors. The purity of purified fractions was confirmed by flow cytometry on FACSCanto II or FACSVerse to exceed 95% among lymphocytes.

What the work shows at the level of the full study, not this receptor alone: Each patient's main leukemic clonotypes were private, but 25% of these clonotypes showed up at low frequency in the non-leukemic repertoires of other patients. The data were not HLA-matched, and the higher clonality in CD4+ T-LGLL than in CD8+ T-LGLL could be due to the relatively small sample size. Compared with healthy CD4+ repertoires, CD4-sorted patient repertoires appeared more clonal, and this difference remained even after the putative leukemic clones were removed. Enrichment of TRBV06-family usage was observed among the top patient clones (8/27) relative to healthy controls (2/35).

Buffy coats from some 36 blood donors, supplied by the Finnish Red Cross blood service, were used as healthy controls. All TCR-sequenced material derived from peripheral blood: patient blood samples and healthy donor buffy coats. Peripheral blood mononuclear cells were isolated by Ficoll-Hypaque gradient centrifugation. CD4+ cells were purified magnetically from the buffy coats of healthy controls. The Gentra Puregene Cell and Tissue kit was used to extract genomic DNA, and a Qubit 2.0 fluorometer was used to measure the amount of genomic DNA. The trim is 0 bases for V and 9 bases for J, with a gap of 15 bases between the germline ends. CDR1 SGHNT and CDR2 YYREEE are derived from the germline V gene (reference sequence). The CDR3, cysteine through phenylalanine, is 14 amino acids long. The only DNA kept is the CDR3, 42 bases in frame from the first base.

The chain was built from TRBV5-4 and TRBJ1-2; no D gene call is confident. The sample was CD4+ T cells from blood buffy coats. The sequence derives from a human donor in good health. The DNA sequence is given as TGTGCCAGCAGCTTGGGGCAGATCCCCTCGAGCTACACCTTC. It specifies CASSLGQIPSSYTF.